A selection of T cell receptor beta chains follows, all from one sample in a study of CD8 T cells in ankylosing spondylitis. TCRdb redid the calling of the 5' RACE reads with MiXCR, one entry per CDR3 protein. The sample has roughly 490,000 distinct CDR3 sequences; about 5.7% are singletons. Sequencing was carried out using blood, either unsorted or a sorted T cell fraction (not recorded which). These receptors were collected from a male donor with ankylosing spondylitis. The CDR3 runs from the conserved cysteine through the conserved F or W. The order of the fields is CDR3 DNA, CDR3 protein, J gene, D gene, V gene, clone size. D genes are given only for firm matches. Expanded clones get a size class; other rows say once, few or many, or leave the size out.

DNA: TGCGCCAGCAGCTTGGGGTTCGGGTACGAGCAGTACTTC
CDR3: CASSLGFGYEQYF
J: TRBJ2-7
D: -
V: TRBV5-1
size: many

DNA: TGTGCCAGCAGCCATGGACAGGGGGACTATGGCTACACCTTC
CDR3: CASSHGQGDYGYTF
J: TRBJ1-2
D: TRBD1
V: TRBV6-1
size: many

DNA: TGCAGTGCCGCGGGGGGAGTTACGGAGACCCAGTACTTC
CDR3: CSAAGGVTETQYF
J: TRBJ2-5
D: TRBD2
V: TRBV20-1
size: many

DNA: TGCGCCAGCAGCTTGATTGGCGGGGGGGCTGGAGAGACCCAGTACTTC
CDR3: CASSLIGGGAGETQYF
J: TRBJ2-5
D: TRBD2
V: TRBV5-1
size: -

DNA: TGTGCCATCAGATCGGCCGGGGGTGGTGAGCAGTTCTTC
CDR3: CAIRSAGGGEQFF
J: TRBJ2-1
D: -
V: TRBV10-3
size: many

DNA: TGTGCCAGCCTAGAACCGGGACACCGGAACACCGGGGAGCTGTTTTTT
CDR3: CASLEPGHRNTGELFF
J: TRBJ2-2
D: -
V: TRBV28
size: many

DNA: TGTGCCAGCAGTTACTCGTATCAAGGGAATGAGCAGTTCTTC
CDR3: CASSYSYQGNEQFF
J: TRBJ2-1
D: -
V: TRBV6-5
size: few

DNA: TGTGCCTGGAGCCCCCCCTTCTATGGCTACACCTTC
CDR3: CAWSPPFYGYTF
J: TRBJ1-2
D: -
V: TRBV30
size: few

DNA: TGTGCCAGCACCGAAGGACAGGGAGTATCCTACGAGCAGTACTTC
CDR3: CASTEGQGVSYEQYF
J: TRBJ2-7
D: TRBD1
V: TRBV28
size: many

DNA: TGTGCCAGCAGCGTAGGGTTTTTGGACAGGAACACCGGGGAGCTGTTTTTT
CDR3: CASSVGFLDRNTGELFF
J: TRBJ2-2
D: -
V: TRBV9
size: many

DNA: TGTGCCAGCAGCCAAGGGTCAGGACGTCCGAGGCAGTACTTC
CDR3: CASSQGSGRPRQYF
J: TRBJ2-7
D: -
V: TRBV14
size: many

DNA: TGCAGTGCCCCGAAAAGTGGCACTGAAGCTTTCTTT
CDR3: CSAPKSGTEAFF
J: TRBJ1-1
D: -
V: TRBV20-1
size: many

DNA: TGCAGTGCCTTCAGGGGGCGCGGCACTGAAGCTTTCTTT
CDR3: CSAFRGRGTEAFF
J: TRBJ1-1
D: TRBD1
V: TRBV20-1
size: many

DNA: TGTGCCATCAGTGAGGTGGGGGGCCTCACTGAAGCTTTCTTT
CDR3: CAISEVGGLTEAFF
J: TRBJ1-1
D: -
V: TRBV10-3
size: many

DNA: TGTGCCAGCAGCCCCCGGAGAGGCCCGAACACCGGGGAGCTGTTTTTT
CDR3: CASSPRRGPNTGELFF
J: TRBJ2-2
D: -
V: TRBV7-9
size: many

DNA: TGTGCCAGCAGTTTTTTACGGGGAGGAACTGAAGCTTTCTTT
CDR3: CASSFLRGGTEAFF
J: TRBJ1-1
D: -
V: TRBV12-3/TRBV12-4
size: many

DNA: TGTGCCGCCCGACAGGGAGGTAATTCACCCCTCCACTTT
CDR3: CAARQGGNSPLHF
J: TRBJ1-6
D: TRBD1
V: TRBV12-3/TRBV12-4
size: many

DNA: TGTGCCAGCAGCCCGGAAGGACCGGGGACCGGGGAGCTGTTTTTT
CDR3: CASSPEGPGTGELFF
J: TRBJ2-2
D: -
V: TRBV7-2
size: -